This T cell receptor beta chain was found in a study of early T cells in non-severe SARS-CoV-2 infection. The wider study: The sequenced material was bulk RNA from unsorted whole blood, and its chains were unpaired.

Notes on the study in general: Anti-spike CD8 responses were favored by VDJdb matching, which missed private and CD4 specificities.

Unique molecular identifier tags were affixed to discrete cDNA molecules. Each CDR3 protein gets one entry after TCRdb re-called the 5' RACE reads with MiXCR. The sample includes about 40,000 distinct CDR3 sequences, approximately 8% seen only once; the top ten take about an eighth. The germline V gene encodes CDR1 SGHKS and CDR2 YYEKEE (reference sequence). The CDR3 contains 14 residues. V was clipped by 4 bases and J by 4 bases; unmatched bases: 5. In its sample, this clonotype is medium-sized (0.01 to 0.1%). Its target is not known. The source material was whole blood, sampled at baseline. The chain recombines TRBV5-5 with TRBJ1-1; 9 nucleotides match TRBD1. The sequence was collected from an adult who was a healthcare worker with PCR-confirmed SARS-CoV-2 infection or an uninfected control (not recorded which). The CDR3 DNA follows: TGTGCCAGCAGCCAGGGACAGGGTCCCACTGAAGCTTTCTTT. As protein: CASSQGQGPTEAFF.